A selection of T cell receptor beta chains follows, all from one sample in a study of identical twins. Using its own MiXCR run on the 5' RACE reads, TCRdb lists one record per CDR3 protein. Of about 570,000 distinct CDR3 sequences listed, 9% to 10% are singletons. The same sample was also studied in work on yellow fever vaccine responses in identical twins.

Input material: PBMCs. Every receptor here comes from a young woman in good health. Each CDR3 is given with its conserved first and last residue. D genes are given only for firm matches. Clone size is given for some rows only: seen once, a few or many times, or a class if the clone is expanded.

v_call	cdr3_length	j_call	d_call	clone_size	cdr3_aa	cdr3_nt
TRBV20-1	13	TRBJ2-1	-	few	CSARLSSYNEQFF	TGCAGTGCTAGACTGAGTTCCTACAATGAGCAGTTCTTC
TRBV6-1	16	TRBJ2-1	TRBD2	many	CASRSLGLASYNEQFF	TGTGCCAGCAGGAGCCTGGGACTAGCGTCCTACAATGAGCAGTTCTTC
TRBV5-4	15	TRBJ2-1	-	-	CASSIAAPSYNEQFF	TGTGCCAGCAGCATCGCGGCGCCCTCCTACAATGAGCAGTTCTTC
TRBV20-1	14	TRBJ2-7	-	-	CSARDLGTYYEQYF	TGCAGTGCTAGAGATCTTGGCACGTACTACGAGCAGTACTTC
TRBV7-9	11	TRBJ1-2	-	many	CASSLQGGYTF	TGTGCCAGCAGTTTACAGGGTGGCTACACCTTC
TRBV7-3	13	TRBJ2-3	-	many	CASSYGTSDTQYF	TGTGCCAGCAGCTACGGGACTTCAGATACGCAGTATTTT
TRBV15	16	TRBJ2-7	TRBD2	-	CATSRDLLAGSYEQYF	TGTGCCACCAGCAGAGATCTGCTAGCGGGATCCTACGAGCAGTACTTC
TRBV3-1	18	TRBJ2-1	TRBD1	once	CASRPGQKTPPTYNEQFF	TGTGCCAGCAGGCCGGGACAGAAGACCCCCCCTACCTACAATGAGCAGTTCTTC
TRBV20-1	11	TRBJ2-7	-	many	CSARRGYEQYF	TGCAGTGCTAGAAGAGGATACGAGCAGTACTTC
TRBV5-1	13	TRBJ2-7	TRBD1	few	CASGAGGRDEQYF	TGCGCCAGCGGAGCAGGGGGTCGTGACGAGCAGTACTTC
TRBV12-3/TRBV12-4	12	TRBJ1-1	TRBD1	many	CASSHPGQEAFF	TGTGCCAGCAGTCACCCGGGACAGGAGGCTTTCTTT
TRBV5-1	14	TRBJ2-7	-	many	CASSLAGVIYEQYF	TGCGCCAGCAGCTTGGCAGGGGTCATCTACGAGCAGTACTTC
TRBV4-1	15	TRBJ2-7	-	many	CASSQVFLDPYEQYF	TGCGCCAGCAGCCAAGTTTTCCTGGACCCCTACGAGCAGTACTTC
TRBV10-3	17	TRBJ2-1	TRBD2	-	CAISGTTEGPEEDEQFF	TGTGCCATCAGCGGGACTACCGAGGGACCCGAGGAGGATGAGCAGTTCTTC